Included here is one T cell receptor (beta chain) sequence, with context. What it binds is unknown. In TCRdb, the reads were re-called with MiXCR into one record per CDR3 protein. The top ten clones hold about 20% of a sample with about 700,000 distinct CDR3 sequences, roughly 33% of them seen once. Germline assignment: CDR1 KGHSH and CDR2 LQKENI. Trimming removed 4 bases from V and 3 bases from J, with 9 bases in between. This CDR3 region has 14 residues. The data were obtained in a study of T cell repertoires in cytomegalovirus infection. This TCR was sampled from a human donor in good health (CMV status not recorded). Some clones in this sample may be carry-over from other donors' samples. This specimen was cultured PBMCs, taken from culture after CMV antigen stimulation. V is TRBV18 and J is TRBJ2-2; maybe TRBD1 (5 bases). The CDR3 DNA sequence: TGTGCCAGCTCACGCAGACAGTACACCGGGGAGCTGTTTTTT. Translated: CASSRRQYTGELFF. Together with reference TRBV18 and TRBJ2-2, the CDR3 gives the full variable domain: NAGVMQNPRHLVRRRGQEARLRCSPMKGHSHVYWYRQLPEEGLKFMVYLQKENIIDESGMPKERFSAEFPKEGPSILRIQQVVRGDSAAYFCASSRRQYTGELFFGEGSRLTVL.